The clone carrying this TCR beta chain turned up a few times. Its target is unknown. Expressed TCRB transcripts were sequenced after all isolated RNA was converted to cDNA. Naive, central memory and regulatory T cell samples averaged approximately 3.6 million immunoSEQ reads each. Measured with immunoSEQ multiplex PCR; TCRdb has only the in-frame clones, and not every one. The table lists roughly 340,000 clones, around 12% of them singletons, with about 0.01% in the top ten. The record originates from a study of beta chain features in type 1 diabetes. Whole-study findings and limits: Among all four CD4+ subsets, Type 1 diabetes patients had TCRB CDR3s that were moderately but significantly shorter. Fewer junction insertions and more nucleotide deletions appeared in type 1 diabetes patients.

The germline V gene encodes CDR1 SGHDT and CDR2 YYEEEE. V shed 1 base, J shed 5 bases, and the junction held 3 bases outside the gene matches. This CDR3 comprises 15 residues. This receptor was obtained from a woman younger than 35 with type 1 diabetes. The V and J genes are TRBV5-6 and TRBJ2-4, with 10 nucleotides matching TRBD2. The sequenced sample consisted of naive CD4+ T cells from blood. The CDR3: CASSLLSGGQNIQYF. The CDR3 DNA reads TGTGCCAGCAGCTTGCTTAGCGGGGGGCAAAACATTCAGTACTTC.